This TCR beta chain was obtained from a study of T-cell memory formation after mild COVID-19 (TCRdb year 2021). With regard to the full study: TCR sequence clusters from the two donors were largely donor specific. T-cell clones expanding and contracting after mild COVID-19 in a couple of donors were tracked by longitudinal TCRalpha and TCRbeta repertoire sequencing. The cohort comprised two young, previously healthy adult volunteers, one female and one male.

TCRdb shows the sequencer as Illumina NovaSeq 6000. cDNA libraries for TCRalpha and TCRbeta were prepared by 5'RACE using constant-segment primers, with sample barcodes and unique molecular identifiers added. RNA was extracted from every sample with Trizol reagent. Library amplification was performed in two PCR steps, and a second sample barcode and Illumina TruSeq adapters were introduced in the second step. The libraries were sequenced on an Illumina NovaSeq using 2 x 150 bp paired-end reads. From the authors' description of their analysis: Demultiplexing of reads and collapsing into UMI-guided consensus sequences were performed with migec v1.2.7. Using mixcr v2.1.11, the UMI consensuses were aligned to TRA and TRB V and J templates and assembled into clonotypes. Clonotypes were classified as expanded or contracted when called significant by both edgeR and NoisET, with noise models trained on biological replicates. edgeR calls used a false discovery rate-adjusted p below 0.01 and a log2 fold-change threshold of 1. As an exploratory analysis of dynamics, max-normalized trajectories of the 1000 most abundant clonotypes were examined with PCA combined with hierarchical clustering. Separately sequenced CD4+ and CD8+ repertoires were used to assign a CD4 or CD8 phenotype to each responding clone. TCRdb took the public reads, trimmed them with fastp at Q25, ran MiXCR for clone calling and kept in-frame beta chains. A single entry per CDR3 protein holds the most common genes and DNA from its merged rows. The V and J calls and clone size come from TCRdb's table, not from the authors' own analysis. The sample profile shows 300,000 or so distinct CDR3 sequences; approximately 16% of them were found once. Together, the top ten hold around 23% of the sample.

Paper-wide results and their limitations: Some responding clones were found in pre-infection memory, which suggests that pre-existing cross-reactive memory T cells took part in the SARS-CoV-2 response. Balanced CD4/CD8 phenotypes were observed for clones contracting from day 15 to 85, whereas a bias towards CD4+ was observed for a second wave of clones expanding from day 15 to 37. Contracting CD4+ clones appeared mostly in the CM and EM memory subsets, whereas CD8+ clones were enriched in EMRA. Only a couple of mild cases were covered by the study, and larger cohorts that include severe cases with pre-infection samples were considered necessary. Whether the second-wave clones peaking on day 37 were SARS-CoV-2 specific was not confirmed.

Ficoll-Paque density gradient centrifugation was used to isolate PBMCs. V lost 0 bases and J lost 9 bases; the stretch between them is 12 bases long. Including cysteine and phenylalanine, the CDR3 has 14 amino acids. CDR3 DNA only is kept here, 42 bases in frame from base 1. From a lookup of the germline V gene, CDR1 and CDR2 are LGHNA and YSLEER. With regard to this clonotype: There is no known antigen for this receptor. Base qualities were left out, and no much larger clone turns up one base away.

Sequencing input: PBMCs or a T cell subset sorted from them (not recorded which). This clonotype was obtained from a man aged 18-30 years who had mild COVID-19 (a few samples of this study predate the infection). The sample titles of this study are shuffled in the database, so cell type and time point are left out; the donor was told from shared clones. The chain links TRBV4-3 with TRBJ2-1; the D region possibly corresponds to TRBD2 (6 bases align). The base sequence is TGCGCCAGCAGCCAAGATGGCCTGGGAGGTGAGCAGTTCTTC. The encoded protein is CASSQDGLGGEQFF.